This T cell receptor beta chain was sequenced in a study of blood T cells in healthy people across ages. Deletions cut 5 bases from V and 4 bases from J, with 14 bases between. CDR1 is SQVTM and CDR2 is ANQGSEA in the germline V gene. CDR3 size: 13 residues. With a J-beta primer mix and a sample-barcoded 5' primer, a second PCR ran roughly 6 to 11 cycles. Researchers report that a template-switch adaptor with 12 random nucleotides tagged each cDNA molecule. From the 5' RACE reads, TCRdb called clonotypes with MiXCR, one entry per CDR3 protein. The data show around 1,000,000 distinct CDR3 sequences, 35% to 40% seen once. Concerning this clonotype itself: Its matching antigen is unknown.

Peripheral blood from each donor was collected in a volume of about 9.9 milliliters. Total RNA was isolated from each sample in quantities of at least 6 micrograms. The study, taken as a whole, reports: The CMV status of each donor remained undetermined, and this could have confounded shifts in expanded clonotypes.

This TCR was sampled from a man between 18 and 29 years old in good health. This chain joins TRBV29-1 and TRBJ1-1, with D uncertain. The sample consisted of blood. DNA of the CDR3: TGCAGCGTTACGAGGACCTTGGGCACTGAAGCTTTCTTT. Translation gives CSVTRTLGTEAFF.